The 22 T cell receptor beta chains in this list originate from one sample, sequenced in a study of T cells after posttransplantation cyclophosphamide. Treatment was busulfan-fludarabine conditioning, a marrow graft, and cyclophosphamide on days +3 and +4. Only in-frame clones appear in the TCRdb table, and some are missing; sequencing was by immunoSEQ multiplex PCR. The sample comprises around 10,000 clones, over 80% of which are singletons, and less than 20% rests with the top ten. The sample in question was PBMCs, obtained 1755 days after allogeneic stem cell transplant with posttransplant cyclophosphamide. The receptors originated from a female patient aged 50-59 years who received an allogeneic stem cell transplant from a related donor, was CMV-positive, and had no GVHD. The graft donor may have given rise to some T cells.

This clone was seen a single time. The genes are TRBV29-1 and TRBJ1-2, with D unresolved. The V gene lost 2 bases and the J gene lost 7 bases, with 8 bases spanning the gap. The V gene's germline CDR1 is SQVTM and CDR2 ANQGSEA. The CDR3 totals 11 residues. CDR3 in amino acids: CSVERNIGYTF. The DNA of the CDR3 is TGCAGCGTTGAACGCAACATTGGCTACACCTTC.

The chain links TRBV18 to TRBJ2-7, with D tentatively TRBD2 (6 bases). Trimming pared 0 bases from V and 3 bases from J, leaving 9 bases between. This CDR3 is built from 14 residues. Germline V lookup: CDR1 KGHSH, CDR2 LQKENI. The CDR3 region has the DNA TGTGCCAGCTCACCACCTGGCGGGGTCTACGAGCAGTACTTC. Translation: CASSPPGGVYEQYF.

This clone was seen a handful of times. The V and J genes are TRBV6-1 and TRBJ2-7; D unresolved. Trimming cost V 1 base and J 7 bases, with 14 bases left between them. The CDR3 runs to 14 residues. Germline CDR1 is MNHNS and CDR2 is SASEGT. The CDR3 spells CASSEGVAVYEQYF. CDR3 coding DNA: TGTGCCAGCAGTGAAGGGGTCGCGGTCTATGAGCAGTACTTC.

The V call is TRBV9, the J call TRBJ2-1, with 13 bases matching TRBD2. The CDR3 is 15 amino acids. Trimming at V came to 3 bases and at J to 6 bases, leaving 3 bases not matched to a gene. The germline CDR1 and CDR2 sequences are SGDLS and YYNGEE. CDR3 coding DNA: TGTGCCAGCAGCGCGCGGACTAGCGGGAGCAATGAGCAGTTCTTC. Residues: CASSARTSGSNEQFF.

The chain joins TRBV6-6 to TRBJ2-5; a possible D gene is TRBD2 (5 bases). V lost 6 bases to trimming and J lost 3 bases, with 14 bases between them. The CDR3 is 14 residues long. Germline V CDR1 and CDR2: MNHNY, SVGAGI (reference sequence). The CDR3 spells CASRDGRRKETQYF. The CDR3 nucleotides read TGTGCCAGCAGGGACGGACGGAGGAAAGAGACCCAGTACTTC.

V gene TRBV10-3 combines with J gene TRBJ1-3, with 7 positions matching TRBD1. The CDR3 runs to 14 residues. Per germline, CDR1 ENHRY and CDR2 SYGVKD. V dropped 10 bases and J dropped 0; count of bases not matched to a gene: 6. CDR3 sequence: CATLEGASGNTIYF. Here the CDR3 DNA reads TGTGCCACCCTTGAGGGGGCCTCTGGAAACACCATATATTTT.

A single count supports this clone. J is TRBJ1-2 and V is TRBV2; D gene uncertain. With 8 bases removed from V and 0 bases from J, the gap between germline ends came to 13 bases. The CDR3 has 14 amino acids. Germline lookup yields CDR1 SNHLY and CDR2 FYNNEI. The DNA for the CDR3 is TGTGCCAGCTCAGGAATAACCCCTAACTATGGCTACACCTTC. Translation: CASSGITPNYGYTF.

The chain uses TRBV27 and TRBJ1-2; 9 nucleotides line up with TRBD1. J lost 6 bases, V lost 0 bases, and 14 bases had no gene match. CDR1 is MNHEY, CDR2 SMNVEV, per germline (reference sequence). The CDR3 covers 18 residues. CDR3: CASSLSPHGQTGGHGYTF. The CDR3 DNA sequence: TGTGCCAGCAGTTTATCGCCCCACGGCCAAACAGGGGGCCATGGCTACACCTTC.

The J gene is TRBJ2-1, the V gene TRBV18, with 7 positions matching TRBD2. The CDR3 is made up of 15 amino acids. The germline CDR1 and CDR2 sequences are KGHSH and LQKENI. J was trimmed by 9 bases and V by 3 bases; bases with no gene match: 11. The CDR3 nucleotides read TGTGCCAGCTCACCTGGGGAGGGCGGTAGTCCTGAGCAGTTCTTC. It codes for CASSPGEGGSPEQFF.

The CDR3 protein is CAISAGQGFDGEAFF. The CDR3 coding sequence is TGTGCCATCAGTGCCGGACAAGGCTTCGACGGGGAAGCTTTCTTT. The J gene is TRBJ1-1, the V gene TRBV10-3; weak D call: TRBD1 (5 bases). This CDR3 region has 15 residues. Germline assignment: CDR1 ENHRY and CDR2 SYGVKD. The V end was cut by 4 bases, the J end by 8 bases, with 20 bases between.

The CDR3 nucleotides read TGTGCCAGCAGCTCGGGTGGCTGGGACACTTACTACGAGCAGTACTTC. Translated: CASSSGGWDTYYEQYF. The chain joins TRBV5-4 to TRBJ2-7; D might be TRBD1 (6 bases). V dropped 3 bases and J dropped 3 bases, with 19 bases sitting between them. The CDR3 sequence is 16 residues long. The germline V gene encodes CDR1 SGHNT and CDR2 YYREEE (reference sequence).

The V and J genes are TRBV6-4 and TRBJ2-5; weak D call: TRBD2 (6 bases). V lost 2 bases and J 5 bases, leaving 15 bases between the germline ends. This CDR3 has 15 residues. From germline, CDR1 is MRHNA and CDR2 SNTAGT. The CDR3 loop is CASSDEAGRMETQYF. The CDR3 DNA follows: TGTGCCAGCAGTGACGAGGCAGGGAGGATGGAGACCCAGTACTTC.

This clone has just one count. V is TRBV27 and J is TRBJ2-7; 9 bases align to TRBD1. Germline V gene sequence: CDR1 MNHEY, CDR2 SMNVEV (reference sequence). The CDR3 runs to 13 residues. Trimming removed 6 bases from V and 6 bases from J; junction bases left unmatched: 6. DNA of the CDR3: TGTGCCAGCAGGCCTACAGGGGGCGGCGAGCAGTACTTC. This sequence encodes CASRPTGGGEQYF.

This chain connects TRBV7-9 to TRBJ2-1, with 10 bases that match TRBD1. With V trimmed by 4 bases and J by 5 bases, 8 bases remained unmatched. Germline CDR1 SEHNR, CDR2 FQNEAQ (reference sequence). There are 16 residues in the CDR3. CDR3 in DNA: TGTGCCAGCAGCTCCAGACTCGGGACAGGGGACAATGAGCAGTTCTTC. The encoded protein is CASSSRLGTGDNEQFF.

The V gene is TRBV27, the J gene TRBJ2-3; D is unclear. The CDR3 covers 13 residues. V gave up 6 bases and J gave up 4 bases, with 11 bases separating them. Germline V gene data show CDR1 as MNHEY and CDR2 as SMNVEV (reference sequence). The CDR3 loop is CASSPDAADTQYF. For the CDR3, the DNA is TGTGCCAGCAGCCCTGATGCGGCAGATACGCAGTATTTT.

The chain recombines TRBV29-1 with TRBJ2-1, with TRBD2 identical over 8 bases. Unmatched junction bases numbered 3, after V lost 1 base and J lost 10 bases. Germline CDR1 is SQVTM and CDR2 is ANQGSEA. The CDR3 extends over 12 amino acids. CDR3 sequence: CSVEVLAGEQFF. Here the CDR3 DNA reads TGCAGCGTTGAAGTATTAGCGGGGGAGCAGTTCTTC.

The chain recombines TRBV27 with TRBJ2-7; 10 nucleotides align to TRBD2. Trimming took 0 bases from V and 3 from J; bases not matched to a gene: 8. This CDR3 region has 17 residues. CDR1 and CDR2 from the germline V gene are MNHEY and SMNVEV (reference sequence). CDR3 loop: CASSLSFASGGDYEQYF. CDR3 DNA sequence: TGTGCCAGCAGTTTATCGTTCGCTAGCGGGGGAGACTACGAGCAGTACTTC.

The chain combines TRBV25-1 with TRBJ2-2; 9 bases map to TRBD1. With V trimmed by 4 bases and J by 4 bases, 4 bases remained unmatched. The germline CDR1 and CDR2 sequences are MGHDK and SYGVNS. This CDR3 comprises 15 residues. CDR3 residues: CASSGDRDPTGELFF. Written as DNA, the CDR3 is TGTGCCAGCAGTGGGGACAGGGATCCCACCGGGGAGCTGTTTTTT.

V gene TRBV7-9 combines with J gene TRBJ2-3, with 9 nucleotides matching TRBD2. V was clipped by 0 bases and J by 4 bases; unmatched bases: 5. The germline gives CDR1 SEHNR, CDR2 FQNEAQ (reference sequence). This CDR3 region has 16 residues. CDR3 in DNA: TGTGCCAGCAGCTTAGCGCGCGGGAGGGGAGCAGATACGCAGTATTTT. It yields the protein CASSLARGRGADTQYF.

The chain has TRBV27 and TRBJ2-5, with 9 bases aligning to TRBD1. CDR3 length: 15 residues. Trimming at V came to 6 bases and at J to 1 base, leaving 6 bases not matched to a gene. Germline V gene lookup returns CDR1 MNHEY and CDR2 SMNVEV (reference sequence). This CDR3 is CASRAGTGIQETQYF. The CDR3 DNA reads as TGTGCCAGCAGAGCCGGGACAGGGATCCAAGAGACCCAGTACTTC.

CDR3 region: CASGGLLETQYF. The CDR3 nucleotides are TGCGCCAGCGGAGGCCTCTTAGAGACCCAGTACTTC. The chain combines TRBV4-1 with TRBJ2-5, with a possible D match to TRBD2 (5 bases). The germline V gene encodes CDR1 MGHRA and CDR2 YSYEKL. The CDR3 totals 12 residues. With 8 bases removed from V and 4 bases from J, the gap between germline ends came to 11 bases.

The rearrangement joins TRBV7-9 to TRBJ2-4; 7 bases match TRBD1. The germline V gene encodes CDR1 SEHNR and CDR2 FQNEAQ (reference sequence). With V trimmed by 0 bases and J by 9 bases, 17 bases remained unmatched. The CDR3 spans 18 residues. This chain's CDR3 is CASSLALVTGSSGGIQYF. The CDR3 DNA is TGTGCCAGCAGCTTAGCGCTGGTGACAGGGTCCTCTGGAGGCATTCAGTACTTC.